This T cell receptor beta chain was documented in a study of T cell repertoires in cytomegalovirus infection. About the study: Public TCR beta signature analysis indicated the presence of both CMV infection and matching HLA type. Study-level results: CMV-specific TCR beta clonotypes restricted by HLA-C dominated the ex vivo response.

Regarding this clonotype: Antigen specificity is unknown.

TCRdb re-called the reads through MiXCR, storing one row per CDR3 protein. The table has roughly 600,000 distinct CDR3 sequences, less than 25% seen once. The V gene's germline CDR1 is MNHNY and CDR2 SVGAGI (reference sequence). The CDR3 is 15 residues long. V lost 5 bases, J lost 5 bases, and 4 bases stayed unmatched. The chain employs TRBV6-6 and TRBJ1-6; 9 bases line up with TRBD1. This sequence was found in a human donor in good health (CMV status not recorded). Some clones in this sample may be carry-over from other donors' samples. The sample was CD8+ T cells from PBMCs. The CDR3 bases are TGTGCCAGCAGTGGGGACAGGGTGAATAATTCACCCCTCCACTTT. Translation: CASSGDRVNNSPLHF.